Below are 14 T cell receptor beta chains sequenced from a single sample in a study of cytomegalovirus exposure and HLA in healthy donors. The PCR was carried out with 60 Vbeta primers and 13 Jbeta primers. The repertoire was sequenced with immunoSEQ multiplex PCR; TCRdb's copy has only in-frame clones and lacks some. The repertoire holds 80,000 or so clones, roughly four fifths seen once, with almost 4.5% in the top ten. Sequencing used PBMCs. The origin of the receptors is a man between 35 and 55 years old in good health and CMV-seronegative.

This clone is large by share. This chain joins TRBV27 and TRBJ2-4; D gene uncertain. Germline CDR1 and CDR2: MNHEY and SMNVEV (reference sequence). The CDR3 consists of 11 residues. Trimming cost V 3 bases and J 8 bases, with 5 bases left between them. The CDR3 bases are TGTGCCAGCAGTTTTGGGCACATTCAGTACTTC. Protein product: CASSFGHIQYF.

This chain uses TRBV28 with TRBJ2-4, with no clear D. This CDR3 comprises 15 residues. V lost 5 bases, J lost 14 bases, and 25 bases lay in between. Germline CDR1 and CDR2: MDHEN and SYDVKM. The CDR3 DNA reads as TGTGCCAGCAGTCCACCTGGGTATAGCTTAGGATTGAAGTACTTC. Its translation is CASSPPGYSLGLKYF.

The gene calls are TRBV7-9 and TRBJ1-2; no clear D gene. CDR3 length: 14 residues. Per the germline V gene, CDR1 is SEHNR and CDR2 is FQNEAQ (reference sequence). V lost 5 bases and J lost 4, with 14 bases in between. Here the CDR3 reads CASSGGRTLYGYTF. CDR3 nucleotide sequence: TGTGCCAGCAGCGGCGGACGGACTCTCTATGGCTACACCTTC.

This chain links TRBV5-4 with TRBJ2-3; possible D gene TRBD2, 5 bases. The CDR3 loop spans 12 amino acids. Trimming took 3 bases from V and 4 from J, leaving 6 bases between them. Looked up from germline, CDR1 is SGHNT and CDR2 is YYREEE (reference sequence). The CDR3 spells CASSSGADTQYF. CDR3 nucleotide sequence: TGTGCCAGCAGCTCCGGGGCAGATACGCAGTATTTT.

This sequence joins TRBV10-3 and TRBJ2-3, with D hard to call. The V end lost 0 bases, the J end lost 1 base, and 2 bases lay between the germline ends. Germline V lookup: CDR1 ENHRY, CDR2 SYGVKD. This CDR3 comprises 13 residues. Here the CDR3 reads CAISESGTDTQYF. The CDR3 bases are TGTGCCATCAGTGAGTCCGGCACAGATACGCAGTATTTT.

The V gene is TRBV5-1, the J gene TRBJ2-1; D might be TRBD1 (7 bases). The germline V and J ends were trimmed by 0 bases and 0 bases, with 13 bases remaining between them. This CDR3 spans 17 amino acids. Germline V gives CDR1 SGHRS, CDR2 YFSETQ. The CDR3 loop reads CASSLEGAGSSYNEQFF. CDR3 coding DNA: TGCGCCAGCAGCTTGGAGGGGGCGGGAAGCTCCTACAATGAGCAGTTCTTC.

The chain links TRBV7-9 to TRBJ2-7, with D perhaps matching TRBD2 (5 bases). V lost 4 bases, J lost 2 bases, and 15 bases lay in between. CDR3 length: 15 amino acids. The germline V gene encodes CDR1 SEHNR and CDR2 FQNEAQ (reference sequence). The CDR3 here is CASSWASGNAYEQYF. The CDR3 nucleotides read TGTGCCAGCAGCTGGGCATCGGGAAACGCCTACGAGCAGTACTTC.

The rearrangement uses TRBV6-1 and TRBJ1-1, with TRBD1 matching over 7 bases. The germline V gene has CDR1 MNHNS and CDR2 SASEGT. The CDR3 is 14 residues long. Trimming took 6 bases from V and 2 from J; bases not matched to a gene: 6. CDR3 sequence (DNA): TGTGCCAGCAGCAGCCAGGGGGGCAACACTGAAGCTTTCTTT. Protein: CASSSQGGNTEAFF.

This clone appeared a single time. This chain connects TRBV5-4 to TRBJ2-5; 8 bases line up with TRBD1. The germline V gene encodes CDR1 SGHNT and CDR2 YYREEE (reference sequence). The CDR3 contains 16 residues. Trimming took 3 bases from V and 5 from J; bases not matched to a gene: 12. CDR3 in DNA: TGTGCCAGCAGCTCACCGGGACAGGAAATGGGGGAGACCCAGTACTTC. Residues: CASSSPGQEMGETQYF.

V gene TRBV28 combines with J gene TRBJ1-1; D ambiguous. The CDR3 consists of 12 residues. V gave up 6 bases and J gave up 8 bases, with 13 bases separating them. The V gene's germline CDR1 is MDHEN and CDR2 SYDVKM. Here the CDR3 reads CASRSGSVEAFF. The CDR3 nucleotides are TGTGCCAGCAGGTCCGGGTCCGTAGAAGCTTTCTTT.

The chain's CDR3 is CASSFGGQETQYF. DNA of the CDR3: TGTGCCAGCAGTTTCGGGGGGCAAGAGACCCAGTACTTC. The chain joins TRBV28 to TRBJ2-5; TRBD2 matches at 7 bases. CDR3 length equals 13 residues. Trimming cost V 3 bases and J 2 bases; bases outside gene matches: 0. Germline-derived CDR1 and CDR2 are MDHEN and SYDVKM.

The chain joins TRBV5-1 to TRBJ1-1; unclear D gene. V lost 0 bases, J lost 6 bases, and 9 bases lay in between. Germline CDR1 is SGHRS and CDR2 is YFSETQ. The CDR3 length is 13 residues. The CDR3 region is CASSLAGNSEAFF. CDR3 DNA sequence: TGCGCCAGCAGCTTGGCCGGGAATTCTGAAGCTTTCTTT.

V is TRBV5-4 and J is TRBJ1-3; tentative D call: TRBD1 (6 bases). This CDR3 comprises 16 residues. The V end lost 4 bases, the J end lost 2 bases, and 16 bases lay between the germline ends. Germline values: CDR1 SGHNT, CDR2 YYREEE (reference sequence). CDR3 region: CASSPGTNEPGNTIYF. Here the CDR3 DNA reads TGTGCCAGCAGCCCCGGGACAAACGAGCCTGGAAACACCATATATTTT.

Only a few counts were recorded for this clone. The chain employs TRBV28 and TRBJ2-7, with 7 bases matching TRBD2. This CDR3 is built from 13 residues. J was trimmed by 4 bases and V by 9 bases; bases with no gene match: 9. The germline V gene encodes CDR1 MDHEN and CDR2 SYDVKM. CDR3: CASGTAGVYEQYF. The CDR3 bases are TGTGCCAGTGGGACGGCGGGAGTATACGAGCAGTACTTC.